This entry lists 30 T cell receptor beta chains sequenced from one sample in a study of OX40 agonist ivuxolimab in advanced cancers. Generated by immunoSEQ multiplex PCR, the TCRdb table keeps only in-frame clones and is missing some. In the table there are approximately 92,000 clones, about 96% of which are singletons. The source material was CD4+ or CD8+ T cells sorted from blood, sampled in a trial of the OX40 agonist ivuxolimab. The receptors stem from an adult with an advanced solid tumor such as melanoma, head and neck, liver or kidney cancer.

This chain uses TRBV4-1 with TRBJ2-7; perhaps TRBD2 as D (5 bases). Germline CDR1 MGHRA, CDR2 YSYEKL. The V and J ends lost 4 bases and 1 base respectively, with 17 bases between them. This CDR3 contains 16 residues. The DNA of the CDR3 is TGCGCCAGCAGCCCTACCCCCGCGACTACGTCCTACGAGCAGTACTTC. Its translation is CASSPTPATTSYEQYF.

The chain uses TRBV2 and TRBJ2-1; D is ambiguous. Germline CDR1 SNHLY, CDR2 FYNNEI. The CDR3 sequence is 12 residues long. The ends were cut back, 6 bases at V and 9 bases at J, with 12 bases in the middle. This CDR3 reads CASSPLGLEQFF. The DNA of the CDR3 is TGTGCCAGCAGCCCCCTTGGGCTTGAGCAGTTCTTC.

The V call is TRBV10-3, the J call TRBJ2-2, with D tentatively TRBD2 (6 bases). Trimming shortened V by 5 bases and J by 4 bases, and 8 bases separated the two germline ends. This CDR3 is 13 amino acids long. Germline V lookup: CDR1 ENHRY, CDR2 SYGVKD. Here the CDR3 reads CAISLGGTGELFF. CDR3 DNA sequence: TGTGCCATCAGTCTCGGGGGCACCGGGGAGCTGTTTTTT.

This chain uses TRBV15 with TRBJ2-4; perhaps TRBD1 as D (6 bases). Germline lookup yields CDR1 LNHNV and CDR2 YYDKDF (reference sequence). The ends were cut back, 5 bases at V and 7 bases at J, with 21 bases in the middle. This CDR3 spans 16 amino acids. The CDR3 sequence is CATSGPPDSIGNIQYF. The CDR3 bases are TGTGCCACCAGCGGCCCCCCGGACAGTATCGGGAACATTCAGTACTTC.

The chain is built from TRBV4-3 and TRBJ2-1; the D gene is possibly TRBD2 (6 bases). This CDR3 spans 14 amino acids. V dropped 0 bases and J dropped 7 bases, with 10 bases sitting between them. CDR1 and CDR2 (germline): LGHNA, YSLEER. The CDR3 protein is CASSQDGGQNEQFF. CDR3 DNA sequence: TGCGCCAGCAGCCAAGATGGAGGGCAAAATGAGCAGTTCTTC.

The chain has TRBV6-5 and TRBJ1-4; weak D call: TRBD1 (5 bases). Germline V gene data show CDR1 as MNHEY and CDR2 as SVGAGI. The CDR3 extends over 15 amino acids. The germline V and J ends were trimmed by 0 bases and 5 bases, with 10 bases remaining between them. CDR3 coding DNA: TGTGCCAGCAGTTACTCGGGGGGAGGAAATGAAAAACTGTTTTTT. It codes for CASSYSGGGNEKLFF.

For the CDR3, the DNA is TGTGCCAGTACCCCCATCGGGGGACTCTCGGGGGAGCAGTACTTC. Translated: CASTPIGGLSGEQYF. The chain links TRBV19 to TRBJ2-7, with D maybe TRBD2 (6 bases). Trimming removed 7 bases from V and 7 bases from J, with 23 bases in between. The CDR3 consists of 15 residues. CDR1 LNHDA and CDR2 SQIVND come from the germline V gene (reference sequence).

The gene calls are TRBV11-1 and TRBJ2-5; D may be TRBD1 or TRBD2 (5 bases each). This CDR3 region has 16 residues. The germline V gene has CDR1 SGHAT and CDR2 FQDESV (reference sequence). Trimming removed 0 bases from V and 5 bases from J, with 16 bases in between. CDR3: CASSLASLKGTETQYF. The CDR3 DNA is TGTGCCAGCAGCTTAGCTTCGCTGAAAGGGACGGAGACCCAGTACTTC.

This clone has just one count. The chain couples TRBV7-9 to TRBJ2-7, with 7 bases aligning to TRBD1. The CDR3 consists of 12 residues. Germline trimming cut 5 bases from V and 2 bases from J; bases unmatched to any gene: 0. The germline V gene has CDR1 SEHNR and CDR2 FQNEAQ (reference sequence). The chain's CDR3 is CASSTGAYEQYF. DNA of the CDR3: TGTGCCAGCAGCACAGGGGCCTACGAGCAGTACTTC. The full variable domain, in which reference TRBV7-9 and TRBJ2-7 provide the parts outside the CDR3, is DTGVSQNPRHKITKRGQNVTFRCDPISEHNRLYWYRQTLGQGPEFLTYFQNEAQLEKSRLLSDRFSAERPKGSFSTLEIQRTEQGDSAMYLCASSTGAYEQYFGPGTRLTVT.

V gene TRBV11-2 combines with J gene TRBJ1-2; 7 bases fit TRBD1. Germline V gene sequence: CDR1 SGHAT, CDR2 FQNNGV. The CDR3 length is 16 residues. Unmatched junction bases numbered 11, after V lost 4 bases and J lost 3 bases. The CDR3, as DNA: TGTGCCAGCAGCTACTCGGTCAGGGGGAACGACTATGGCTACACCTTC. Amino acid sequence: CASSYSVRGNDYGYTF.

The genes are TRBV11-2 and TRBJ2-7, with TRBD2 identical over 9 bases. The germline V gene encodes CDR1 SGHAT and CDR2 FQNNGV. Trimming cost V 3 bases and J 1 base; bases outside gene matches: 4. This CDR3 contains 15 residues. The DNA for the CDR3 is TGTGCCAGCAGCTTTTATAGCGGGAGATCCTACGAGCAGTACTTC. Translated, it gives CASSFYSGRSYEQYF.

The chain carries TRBV4-1 and TRBJ1-1; 9 bases agree with TRBD1. This CDR3 has 14 amino acids. Germline CDR1 reads MGHRA; CDR2 reads YSYEKL. The ends lost 4 bases at V and 5 bases at J; junction bases unmatched: 5. The CDR3 loop is CASSLGQGTTEAFF. In nucleotides, the CDR3 is TGCGCCAGCAGCCTTGGACAGGGGACGACTGAAGCTTTCTTT.

The rearrangement links TRBV4-3 to TRBJ1-1; D is uncertain. Between the trimmed V and J ends, which lost 0 bases and 4 bases, there was a span of 12 bases. Germline assignment: CDR1 LGHNA and CDR2 YSLEER. The CDR3 contains 15 residues. CDR3 sequence (DNA): TGCGCCAGCAGCCAAGATTCGGGAGCGGGCACTGAAGCTTTCTTT. It specifies CASSQDSGAGTEAFF.

The chain employs TRBV7-9 and TRBJ2-7, with 7 bases matching TRBD1. This CDR3 has 14 residues. V was pared by 4 bases and J by 0 bases, with 3 bases of the junction left unmatched. Per germline, CDR1 SEHNR and CDR2 FQNEAQ (reference sequence). CDR3 residues: CASSSGTDSYEQYF. The DNA of the CDR3 is TGTGCCAGCAGCTCGGGGACAGACTCCTACGAGCAGTACTTC.

The chain is built from TRBV11-2 and TRBJ2-7; D might be TRBD2 (7 bases). The germline CDR1 and CDR2 sequences are SGHAT and FQNNGV. This CDR3 contains 15 residues. Trimming pared 5 bases from V and 3 bases from J, leaving 17 bases between. CDR3 nucleotide sequence: TGTGCCAGCAGCCTTAGGGGGGGGGCGAGCTACGAGCAGTACTTC. Amino acids: CASSLRGGASYEQYF.

V and J are TRBV5-8 and TRBJ1-5, with D perhaps matching TRBD1 (5 bases). The CDR3 has 14 amino acids. The germline V gene encodes CDR1 SGHTS and CDR2 YDEGEE. The V and J ends lost 0 bases and 7 bases respectively, with 11 bases between them. The CDR3 DNA follows: TGTGCCAGCAGCTTGGGGTCTGGGACGCAGCCCCAGCATTTT. Protein sequence: CASSLGSGTQPQHF.

CDR3 protein: CASSIFQSSYNEQFF. The CDR3 coding sequence is TGTGCCAGCAGCATCTTTCAGAGCTCCTACAATGAGCAGTTCTTC. The J gene is TRBJ2-1, the V gene TRBV7-2; no clear D. The germline V and J ends were trimmed by 5 bases and 0 bases, with 11 bases remaining between them. Germline V gives CDR1 SGHTA, CDR2 FQGNSA. The length of the CDR3 is 15 residues. Supplemented by reference TRBV7-2 and TRBJ2-1, the full variable domain reads GAGVSQSPSNKVTEKGKDVELRCDPISGHTALYWYRQSLGQGLEFLIYFQGNSAPDKSGLPSDRFSAERTGGSVSTLTIQRTQQEDSAVYLCASSIFQSSYNEQFFGPGTRLTVL.

This clone appeared a single time. J is TRBJ1-1 and V is TRBV7-9; a weak D match, TRBD1 (6 bases). CDR1 is SEHNR and CDR2 is FQNEAQ in the germline V gene (reference sequence). This CDR3 spans 13 amino acids. Deletions cut 9 bases from V and 3 bases from J, with 14 bases between. The CDR3 DNA follows: TGTGCCAGGGGGGGGGACACCGACACTGAAGCTTTCTTT. Translating it yields CARGGDTDTEAFF.

J is TRBJ1-3 and V is TRBV11-2; D is undetermined. This CDR3 has 14 amino acids. Per the germline V gene, CDR1 is SGHAT and CDR2 is FQNNGV. Trimming took off 1 base at V and 2 bases at J, with 6 bases between the two ends. CDR3 sequence reads: CASSLADAGNTIYF. Here the CDR3 DNA reads TGTGCCAGCAGCTTAGCGGACGCTGGAAACACCATATATTTT.

In DNA form, the CDR3 reads TGTGCCAGCAGTTATTTAGACGGGGGACTAAATGAGCAGTTCTTC. Protein product: CASSYLDGGLNEQFF. The rearrangement joins TRBV6-6 to TRBJ2-1; 7 nucleotides line up with TRBD2. The trim removed 3 bases at V and 7 bases at J, leaving 9 bases unmatched. Germline V gene sequence: CDR1 MNHNY, CDR2 SVGAGI (reference sequence). This CDR3 contains 15 residues.

This chain connects TRBV7-6 to TRBJ2-2; no clear D gene. V was cut by 1 base and J by 8 bases, with 17 bases left in between. The CDR3 totals 16 residues. Germline CDR1 and CDR2: SGHVS and FNYEAQ. DNA for the CDR3: TGTGCCAGCAGCTTAGACCTAGAAGCCGCATATGGGGAGCTGTTTTTT. Translated, it gives CASSLDLEAAYGELFF.

The CDR3 loop is CASSSSATNEKLFF. The CDR3 DNA follows: TGTGCCAGCAGTTCGAGCGCAACTAATGAAAAACTGTTTTTT. The chain combines TRBV6-5 with TRBJ1-4; D is unclear. V was pared by 4 bases and J by 0 bases, with 6 bases between. CDR3 size: 14 residues. Germline assignment: CDR1 MNHEY and CDR2 SVGAGI.

The V gene is TRBV6-5, the J gene TRBJ1-5; D not resolved. The CDR3 is 15 residues long. The V and J ends lost 6 bases and 6 bases respectively, with 18 bases between them. In germline, CDR1 is MNHEY, CDR2 SVGAGI. The CDR3 here is CASSQSIGSRQPQHF. The DNA for the CDR3 is TGTGCCAGCAGCCAGTCAATAGGTAGCCGTCAGCCCCAGCATTTT.

This clone was recorded once. The chain carries TRBV28 and TRBJ1-5, with D possibly matching TRBD1 (5 bases). The ends were cut back, 11 bases at V and 0 bases at J, with 17 bases in the middle. Per germline, CDR1 MDHEN and CDR2 SYDVKM. The CDR3 totals 15 residues. DNA of the CDR3: TGTGCCTCTTCGTCGCAGGGATTTAGCAATCAGCCCCAGCATTTT. Translated: CASSSQGFSNQPQHF.

The genes are TRBV19 and TRBJ1-3, with D unresolved. Germline CDR1 is LNHDA and CDR2 is SQIVND (reference sequence). Trimming removed 8 bases from V and 2 bases from J, with 16 bases in between. The CDR3 length is 15 residues. The CDR3 here is CASCEGFLAGNTIYF. In DNA form, the CDR3 reads TGTGCCAGTTGTGAGGGTTTTCTCGCTGGAAACACCATATATTTT.

The chain joins TRBV7-9 to TRBJ2-7, with D hard to call. Germline V gene lookup returns CDR1 SEHNR and CDR2 FQNEAQ (reference sequence). This CDR3 has 14 residues. V lost 0 bases and J lost 3, with 9 bases in between. Written as DNA, the CDR3 is TGTGCCAGCAGCTTAGCTGGAGCCCTCTACGAGCAGTACTTC. Its protein product is CASSLAGALYEQYF.

The chain has TRBV11-2 and TRBJ2-5; the match to TRBD2 covers 7 bases. Germline CDR1 SGHAT, CDR2 FQNNGV. The CDR3 is 17 residues long. V shed 6 bases and J 1 base; nucleotides not matched to a gene: 14. CDR3 residues: CASSQWPSGRSQETQYF. CDR3 DNA sequence: TGTGCCAGCAGTCAGTGGCCTAGCGGAAGGTCCCAAGAGACCCAGTACTTC.

The chain joins TRBV2 to TRBJ2-3; TRBD2 matches at 16 bases. The CDR3 extends over 23 amino acids. Germline V lookup: CDR1 SNHLY, CDR2 FYNNEI. V dropped 1 base and J dropped 1; count of bases not matched to a gene: 17. The CDR3 region has the DNA TGTGCCAGCAGTGAAGAGGGACAGGGAGTAGGGACTAGCGGGGGGGCGGGCACAGATACGCAGTATTTT. Translated, it gives CASSEEGQGVGTSGGAGTDTQYF.

V and J are TRBV2 and TRBJ1-5, with D maybe TRBD1 (5 bases). This CDR3 region has 15 residues. Trimming shortened V by 3 bases and J by 3 bases, and 12 bases separated the two germline ends. CDR1 and CDR2 from the germline V gene are SNHLY and FYNNEI. The CDR3 here is CASSDGGTLNQPQHF. The DNA for the CDR3 is TGTGCCAGCAGTGATGGGGGGACCCTCAATCAGCCCCAGCATTTT.

The J gene is TRBJ1-1, the V gene TRBV6-6; D may be TRBD1 (5 bases). Trimming took 7 bases from V and 4 from J, leaving 19 bases between them. In germline, CDR1 is MNHNY, CDR2 SVGAGI (reference sequence). The CDR3 runs to 15 residues. The CDR3 nucleotides are TGTGCCAGCACCTTTACAGGCGGGGGAGGCACTGAAGCTTTCTTT. Translation: CASTFTGGGGTEAFF.